The 14 T cell receptor beta chains reported below all come from one sample, sequenced in a study of T cells after yellow fever vaccination. TCRdb fed the 5' RACE reads into MiXCR, producing one record per CDR3 protein. The sample lists a few hundred thousand distinct CDR3 sequences, 6.5% to 7.5% seen once, with 0.8% to 1.2% in the top ten. Source: CD4+ T cells sorted from PBMCs, taken on the day of the yellow fever booster vaccination. The source is a man aged 25-40 years who received the YFV17D yellow fever vaccine.

The rearrangement uses TRBV5-6 and TRBJ2-1, with TRBD2 matching over 11 bases. CDR1 SGHDT and CDR2 YYEEEE come from the germline V gene. V trimming: 3 bases; J trimming: 0 bases; junction bases outside the gene matches: 5. This CDR3 is 17 amino acids long. The CDR3 protein is CASSSGTSGSSYNEQFF. DNA of the CDR3: TGTGCCAGCAGCTCGGGGACTAGCGGCAGCTCCTACAATGAGCAGTTCTTC.

There are a few counts of this clonotype. This sequence joins TRBV14 and TRBJ2-1; 13 bases align to TRBD2. The V gene end was trimmed by 4 bases and the J gene end by 8 bases; junction bases not matched to a gene: 8. This CDR3 region has 16 residues. Germline lookup yields CDR1 SGHDN and CDR2 FVKESK. CDR3 nucleotide sequence: TGTGCCAGCAGCCTACTGGGGACTAGCGGGATCCATGAGCAGTTCTTC. Its translation: CASSLLGTSGIHEQFF.

The table lists this clonotype with many counts. This chain joins TRBV7-8 and TRBJ2-3, with D perhaps TRBD2 (6 bases). Germline CDR1 is SGHVS and CDR2 is FQNEAQ. The CDR3 is 17 residues long. V was cut by 5 bases and J by 0 bases, with 18 bases left in between. The CDR3 region has the DNA TGTGCCAGCAGCCCGTATAGACTAGGTTCTAGCACAGATACGCAGTATTTT. Its translation: CASSPYRLGSSTDTQYF.

This clonotype was detected many times. The chain employs TRBV2 and TRBJ2-2; D not certain. V was trimmed by 7 bases and J by 7 bases, leaving 13 bases between them. The germline gives CDR1 SNHLY, CDR2 FYNNEI. The CDR3 is 13 residues long. DNA of the CDR3: TGTGCCAGCAAGGTGGATACGATCGGGGAGCTGTTTTTT. It encodes CASKVDTIGELFF.

This clonotype came up many times. This chain joins TRBV12-5 and TRBJ2-1, with 7 bases aligning to TRBD2. This CDR3 is built from 16 residues. Looked up from germline, CDR1 is LGHNT and CDR2 is FRNRAP. Trimming removed 3 bases from V and 4 bases from J; junction bases left unmatched: 9. In DNA form, the CDR3 reads TGTGCTAGTGGTTTTCTAACTAGCGTTCGGTACAATGAGCAGTTCTTC. This encodes CASGFLTSVRYNEQFF.

In this sample, this clonotype turned up many times. This chain links TRBV3-1 with TRBJ2-2; no firm D call. CDR1 is LGHDT and CDR2 is YNNKEL in the germline V gene (reference sequence). The length of the CDR3 is 14 residues. Deletions cut 3 bases from V and 6 bases from J, with 11 bases between. The CDR3 DNA sequence: TGTGCCAGCAGCCAGAAGGACCGAGCCGGGGAGCTGTTTTTT. Translating it yields CASSQKDRAGELFF.

This clonotype was observed at least ten times. The rearrangement joins TRBV11-3 to TRBJ2-1; D not resolved. Germline loops: CDR1 SGHNT, CDR2 YENEEA. V was clipped by 1 base and J by 6 bases, with 7 bases between them. This CDR3 contains 13 residues. CDR3 residues: CASSLAPSNEQFF. In nucleotides, the CDR3 is TGTGCCAGCAGCTTAGCCCCTAGCAATGAGCAGTTCTTC.

This clonotype was seen only a few times. The rearrangement joins TRBV6-6 to TRBJ2-1; D is undetermined. The ends were cut back, 5 bases at V and 13 bases at J, with 15 bases in the middle. From germline, CDR1 is MNHNY and CDR2 SVGAGI (reference sequence). CDR3 length: 12 residues. The DNA of the CDR3 is TGTGCCAGCAGTCAAGACCCACGGCGTCAGTTCTTC. Encoded protein: CASSQDPRRQFF.

As regards this clonotype: A single base separates this from a much larger clone, so it may be a read error. The chain recombines TRBV14 with TRBJ2-1; 12 nucleotides line up with TRBD2. Germline V CDR1 and CDR2: SGHDN, FVKESK. This CDR3 region has 18 residues. Losses at the gene ends were 5 bases for V and 7 bases for J; bases not matched to a gene: 15. The CDR3 nucleotides are TGTGCCAGCAGCGACCCCCTAGCGGGAGGGCCCTACGGGAATGAGCAGTTCTTC. Translated: CASSDPLAGGPYGNEQFF.

At least ten counts were recorded for this clonotype. V is TRBV28 and J is TRBJ1-1; no firm D call. The length of the CDR3 is 13 residues. CDR1 and CDR2 from the germline V gene are MDHEN and SYDVKM. Trimming removed 5 bases at V and 0 bases at J, with 7 bases between. The CDR3 sequence is CASSLVMNTEAFF. CDR3 in DNA: TGTGCCAGCAGTCTAGTCATGAACACTGAAGCTTTCTTT.

There are many counts of this clonotype. The V gene is TRBV29-1, the J gene TRBJ2-5; maybe TRBD2 (5 bases). This CDR3 region has 15 residues. Germline CDR1 and CDR2: SQVTM and ANQGSEA. Trimming left V 7 bases short and J 5 bases short, with 23 bases between. CDR3 protein: CSAARGSTVSETQYF. The CDR3 DNA reads as TGCAGCGCCGCTAGAGGGTCCACGGTTTCGGAGACCCAGTACTTC.

In its sample, this clonotype was seen a few times. The chain combines TRBV7-9 with TRBJ1-2, with D tentatively TRBD1 (6 bases). Between the trimmed V and J ends, which lost 9 bases and 6 bases, there was a span of 14 bases. From germline, CDR1 is SEHNR and CDR2 FQNEAQ (reference sequence). There are 12 residues in the CDR3. CDR3 nucleotides: TGTGCCAGTGGAGACAGGTTTAATGGCTACACCTTC. Its translation: CASGDRFNGYTF.

This clonotype was observed a few times. This chain connects TRBV27 to TRBJ1-6; D uncertain. The CDR3 extends over 14 amino acids. The germline V gene has CDR1 MNHEY and CDR2 SMNVEV (reference sequence). V lost 4 bases, J lost 3 bases, and 7 bases lay in between. This chain's CDR3 is CASSWPVYNSPLHF. The CDR3, as DNA: TGTGCCAGCAGTTGGCCAGTCTATAATTCACCCCTCCACTTT.

This clonotype was seen a handful of times. This chain connects TRBV7-2 to TRBJ1-1, with TRBD1 matching 7 bases. The CDR3 is 16 amino acids. Germline CDR1 is SGHTA and CDR2 is FQGNSA. V lost 3 bases, J lost 1 base, and 8 bases stayed unmatched. The CDR3 spells CASSFLLTGTNTEAFF. The CDR3 DNA reads as TGTGCCAGCAGCTTTTTATTGACAGGGACGAACACTGAAGCTTTCTTT.